This T cell receptor beta chain was sequenced in a study of CD8 T cells in Susac syndrome. Germline V gives CDR1 SGDLS, CDR2 YYNGEE. Trimming removed 0 bases at V and 5 bases at J, with 6 bases between. There are 12 residues in the CDR3. RNA was extracted with the RNeasy kit, and a quantity of about 0.5 to 1 ug was reverse transcribed using random hexamers. The authors amplified TCR beta CDR3 across 54 Vbeta and 13 Jbeta using immunoSEQ multiplex PCR. TCRdb re-called the immunoSEQ multiplex PCR reads through MiXCR, storing one row per CDR3 protein. The sample holds some 300,000 distinct CDR3 sequences, approximately 90% seen once. Overall study results and limits: Acknowledgment was made by the study that its TCR sequencing and HLA analysis involved a relatively small number of individuals.

Remarks on this clonotype: What it recognizes is unknown.

Stable or active relapsing-remitting multiple sclerosis, untreated and meeting revised McDonald criteria, defined the controls. Negative isolation was used for CD8+ and CD4+ T cells, and FACS enrichment was applied to TEMRA cells. The sample was CD8+ T cells from PBMCs. This chain joins TRBV9 and TRBJ2-7, with D perhaps TRBD1 (5 bases). The sequence was obtained from a human donor with multiple sclerosis. DNA for the CDR3: TGTGCCAGCAGCGTAGGGGGCCACGAGCAGTACTTC. Its protein is CASSVGGHEQYF.